This TCR beta chain was identified during a study of blood T cell repertoires in COVID-19. In the study overall: From T cells, B-cell-depleted T cells, or PBMCs came the material, which was cDNA or gDNA.

V lost 2 bases to trimming and J lost 4 bases, with 10 bases between them. Germline lookup yields CDR1 SGHTS and CDR2 YDEGEE. This CDR3 has 14 amino acids. Libraries were prepared by immunoSEQ multiplex PCR; TCRdb keeps only in-frame clonotypes and omits some of them. Here the sample spans under 300,000 clones, 75% to 90% being singletons. Participants came from 20 to 25 US areas, aged about 18 to 89 years. Assignments of participants to cohorts depended upon their own reported clinical history. Cohort 3 recovery required two negative PCRs, clearance, or symptom resolution. The genes are TRBV5-8 and TRBJ1-5, with D perhaps matching TRBD1 (5 bases). This sequence originates from a woman aged 18-35 years who had recovered from COVID-19. Source material: PBMCs or T cells enriched from blood (not recorded which). The CDR3 sequence is CASSFRSGNQPQHF. The CDR3 DNA sequence: TGTGCCAGCAGCTTTCGGTCAGGGAATCAGCCCCAGCATTTT.